The 13 T cell receptor beta chains in this list originate from one sample, sequenced in a study of response to subunit inactivated influenza vaccine. From the RT-PCR reads, TCRdb called clonotypes with MiXCR, one entry per CDR3 protein. This table has 800,000 or so distinct CDR3 sequences, 21% appearing once. The source was PBMCs from blood, collected around 5 days after vaccination. These receptor sequences come from a man aged 45-60 years who received an inactivated influenza vaccine.

This rearrangement joins TRBV4-3 to TRBJ2-4; D not certain. V shed 1 base and J shed 8 bases, with 12 bases lying between them. The CDR3 runs 14 residues. Germline V gives CDR1 LGHNA, CDR2 YSLEER. Here the CDR3 DNA reads TGCGCCAGCAGCCAAGGCCGTACTGAGGACATTCAGTACTTC. Protein product: CASSQGRTEDIQYF.

This clonotype turned up a few times. The V gene is TRBV25-1, the J gene TRBJ1-6; 7 positions agree with TRBD1. The V gene's germline CDR1 is MGHDK and CDR2 SYGVNS. After removal of 4 bases from V and 1 base from J, the junction contained 1 base not matched to a gene. This CDR3 is built from 15 residues. The CDR3 bases are TGTGCCAGCAGTGCGGGACAGTCCTATAATTCACCCCTCCACTTT. Translation: CASSAGQSYNSPLHF.

Only a few counts were recorded for this clonotype. V and J are TRBV20-1 and TRBJ1-6, with 10 bases identical to TRBD1. Germline V lookup: CDR1 DFQATT, CDR2 SNEGSKA (reference sequence). The V gene end was trimmed by 1 base and the J gene end by 10 bases; junction bases not matched to a gene: 4. CDR3 length equals 14 residues. The CDR3 bases are TGCAGTGCTAGAGGGTGGGACAGGGGATCACCCCTCCACTTT. As protein: CSARGWDRGSPLHF.

This chain uses TRBV5-1 with TRBJ1-1; 8 bases match TRBD1. V trimming: 0 bases; J trimming: 4 bases; junction bases outside the gene matches: 5. Germline V gene data show CDR1 as SGHRS and CDR2 as YFSETQ. The CDR3 runs to 15 residues. CDR3 bases: TGCGCCAGCAGCTTGGTCCCTACAGGGGGCACTGAAGCTTTCTTT. Translation gives CASSLVPTGGTEAFF.

The V and J genes are TRBV5-1 and TRBJ2-7; 12 bases fit TRBD2. Germline trimming cut 1 base from V and 3 bases from J; bases unmatched to any gene: 8. The CDR3 covers 17 residues. Germline CDR1 reads SGHRS; CDR2 reads YFSETQ. The CDR3 region is CASSLSLRTSGVYEQYF. In nucleotides, the CDR3 is TGCGCCAGCAGCTTGTCCCTCAGGACTAGCGGGGTCTACGAGCAGTACTTC. Full variable domain (outside the CDR3, taken from reference TRBV5-1 and TRBJ2-7): KAGVTQTPRYLIKTRGQQVTLSCSPISGHRSVSWYQQTPGQGLQFLFEYFSETQRNKGNFPGRFSGRQFSNSRSEMNVSTLELGDSALYLCASSLSLRTSGVYEQYFGPGTRLTVT.

The chain carries TRBV11-2 and TRBJ2-3, with D possibly TRBD1 on 6 matching bases. The ends were cut back, 4 bases at V and 3 bases at J, with 14 bases in the middle. The CDR3 has 15 residues. Germline V gene sequence: CDR1 SGHAT, CDR2 FQNNGV. In DNA form, the CDR3 reads TGTGCCAGCAGCTCACAGGGTGGGCGGACAGATACGCAGTATTTT. This translates into CASSSQGGRTDTQYF.

V usage is TRBV5-1 and J usage is TRBJ2-1, with D possibly called TRBD1 or TRBD2 (5 bases each). V gave up 4 bases and J gave up 9 bases, with 14 bases separating them. The CDR3 runs to 13 residues. The V gene's germline CDR1 is SGHRS and CDR2 YFSETQ. DNA for the CDR3: TGCGCCAGCAGCACAAATCCGGGGACTGAGCAGTTCTTC. Protein sequence: CASSTNPGTEQFF. The entire variable domain, with the rest obtained from reference TRBV5-1 and TRBJ2-1, is as follows: KAGVTQTPRYLIKTRGQQVTLSCSPISGHRSVSWYQQTPGQGLQFLFEYFSETQRNKGNFPGRFSGRQFSNSRSEMNVSTLELGDSALYLCASSTNPGTEQFFGPGTRLTVL.

The chain uses TRBV6-2 or TRBV6-3 and TRBJ1-1; a possible D gene is TRBD1 (5 bases). Germline V gene sequence: CDR1 MNHEY, CDR2 SVGEGT. The CDR3 loop spans 17 amino acids. Trimming left V 7 bases short and J 0 bases short, with 21 bases between. CDR3 residues: CASILTVGGHLNTEAFF. In DNA form, the CDR3 reads TGTGCCAGCATACTTACCGTTGGTGGACACCTGAACACTGAAGCTTTCTTT.

The gene calls are TRBV20-1 and TRBJ2-5; 12 positions agree with TRBD2. Germline lookup yields CDR1 DFQATT and CDR2 SNEGSKA (reference sequence). The CDR3 sequence is 14 residues long. Trimming removed 4 bases from V and 5 bases from J; junction bases left unmatched: 5. CDR3 region: CSAKTSGSLETQYF. In nucleotides, the CDR3 is TGCAGTGCTAAGACTAGCGGGAGTCTCGAGACCCAGTACTTC.

The chain links TRBV4-3 to TRBJ2-7; D is possibly TRBD1 (6 bases). V was clipped by 2 bases and J by 0 bases, with 11 bases between them. This CDR3 region has 15 residues. Germline V gene sequence: CDR1 LGHNA, CDR2 YSLEER. Here the CDR3 reads CASSQNYRDSYEQYF. The DNA of the CDR3 is TGCGCCAGCAGCCAAAATTACAGGGACTCCTACGAGCAGTACTTC.

V is TRBV6-2 or TRBV6-3 and J is TRBJ1-5; 7 nucleotides align to TRBD1. V dropped 7 bases and J dropped 6; count of bases not matched to a gene: 9. CDR3 length equals 14 residues. Per the germline V gene, CDR1 is MNHEY and CDR2 is SVGEGT. CDR3 nucleotides: TGTGCCAGCACCGATGACAGGGCTAGTCAGCCCCAGCATTTT. It yields the protein CASTDDRASQPQHF.

The rearrangement links TRBV20-1 to TRBJ2-4; 8 positions match TRBD2. Germline assignment: CDR1 DFQATT and CDR2 SNEGSKA (reference sequence). This CDR3 contains 14 residues. V shed 6 bases, J shed 3 bases, and the junction held 7 bases outside the gene matches. DNA of the CDR3: TGCAGTGCCCTGGTTAGCGGGATCAAAAACATTCAGTACTTC. Encoded protein: CSALVSGIKNIQYF.

A few counts support this clonotype. The chain employs TRBV5-1 and TRBJ2-7; 12 positions agree with TRBD2. Germline V gene sequence: CDR1 SGHRS, CDR2 YFSETQ. J was trimmed by 7 bases and V by 5 bases; bases with no gene match: 7. The CDR3 covers 14 residues. The CDR3 is CASSSSGRADEQYF. The CDR3, as DNA: TGCGCCAGCAGTTCTAGCGGGAGGGCCGATGAGCAGTACTTC.